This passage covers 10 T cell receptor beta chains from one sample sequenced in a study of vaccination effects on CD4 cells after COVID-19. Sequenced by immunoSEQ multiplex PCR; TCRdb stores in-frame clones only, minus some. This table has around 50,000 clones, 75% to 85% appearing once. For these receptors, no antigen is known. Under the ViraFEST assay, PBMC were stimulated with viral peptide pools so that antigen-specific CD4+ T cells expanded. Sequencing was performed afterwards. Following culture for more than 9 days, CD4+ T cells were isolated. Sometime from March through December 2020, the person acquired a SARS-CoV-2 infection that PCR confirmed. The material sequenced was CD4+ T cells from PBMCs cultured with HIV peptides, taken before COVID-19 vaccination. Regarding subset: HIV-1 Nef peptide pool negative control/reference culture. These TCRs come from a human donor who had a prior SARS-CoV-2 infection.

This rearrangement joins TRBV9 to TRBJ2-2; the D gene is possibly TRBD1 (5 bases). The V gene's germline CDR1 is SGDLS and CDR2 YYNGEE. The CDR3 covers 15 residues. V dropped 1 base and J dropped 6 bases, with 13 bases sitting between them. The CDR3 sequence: CASSVFHQGPGELFF. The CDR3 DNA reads TGTGCCAGCAGCGTATTCCACCAGGGCCCCGGGGAGCTGTTTTTT.

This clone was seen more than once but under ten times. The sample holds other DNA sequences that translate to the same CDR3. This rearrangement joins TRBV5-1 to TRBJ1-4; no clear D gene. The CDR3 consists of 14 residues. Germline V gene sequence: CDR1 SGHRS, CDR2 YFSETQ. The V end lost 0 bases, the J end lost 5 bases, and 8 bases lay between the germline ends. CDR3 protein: CASSLGGGNEKLFF. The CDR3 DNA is TGCGCCAGCAGCTTGGGGGGAGGAAATGAAAAACTGTTTTTT.

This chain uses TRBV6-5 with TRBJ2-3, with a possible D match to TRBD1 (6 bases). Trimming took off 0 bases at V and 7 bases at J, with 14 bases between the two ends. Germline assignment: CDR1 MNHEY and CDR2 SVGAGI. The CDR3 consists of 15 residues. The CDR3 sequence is CASSYSGDTLNTQYF. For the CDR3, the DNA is TGTGCCAGCAGTTACTCAGGGGACACACTAAATACGCAGTATTTT.

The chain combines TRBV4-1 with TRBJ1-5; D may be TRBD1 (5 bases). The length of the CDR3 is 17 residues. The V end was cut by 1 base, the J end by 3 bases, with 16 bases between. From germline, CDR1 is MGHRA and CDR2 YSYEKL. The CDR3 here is CASSQAGGAILNQPQHF. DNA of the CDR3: TGCGCCAGCAGCCAAGCAGGAGGGGCGATCCTCAATCAGCCCCAGCATTTT.

The CDR3 bases are TGCGCCAGCAGCCAAAGTCCCACGAACACCGGGGAGCTGTTTTTT. It encodes CASSQSPTNTGELFF. The chain joins TRBV4-3 to TRBJ2-2; the D is unclear. V lost 2 bases and J 0 bases, leaving 7 bases between the germline ends. The CDR3 sequence is 15 residues long. Germline V lookup: CDR1 LGHNA, CDR2 YSLEER.

The CDR3 DNA is TGTGCCAGCAGCCCGGGACTAGCGGGGGGCACAGATACGCAGTATTTT. It is translated as CASSPGLAGGTDTQYF. The chain carries TRBV7-8 and TRBJ2-3; TRBD2 aligns across 14 bases. Unmatched junction bases numbered 2, after V lost 5 bases and J lost 1 base. Germline V gene sequence: CDR1 SGHVS, CDR2 FQNEAQ. This CDR3 is built from 16 residues.

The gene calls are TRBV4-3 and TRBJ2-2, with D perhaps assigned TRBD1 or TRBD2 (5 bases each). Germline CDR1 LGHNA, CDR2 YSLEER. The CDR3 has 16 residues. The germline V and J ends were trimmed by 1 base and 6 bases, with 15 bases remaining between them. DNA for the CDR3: TGCGCCAGCAGCCAAGTTCCGGACACGAGGGCCGGGGAGCTGTTTTTT. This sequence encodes CASSQVPDTRAGELFF.

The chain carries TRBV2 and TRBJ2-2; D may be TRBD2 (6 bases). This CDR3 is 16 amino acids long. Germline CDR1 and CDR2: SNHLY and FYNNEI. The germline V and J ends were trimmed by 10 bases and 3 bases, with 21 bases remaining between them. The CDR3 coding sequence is TGTGCCATCCCTGGTGGGGAACTAGCTGACACCGGGGAGCTGTTTTTT. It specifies CAIPGGELADTGELFF.

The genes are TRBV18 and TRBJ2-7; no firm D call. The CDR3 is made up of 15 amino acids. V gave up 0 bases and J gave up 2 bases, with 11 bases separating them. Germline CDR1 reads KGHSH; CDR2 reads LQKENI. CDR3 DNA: TGTGCCAGCTCACCACCTTCCCGTGGAACCTACGAGCAGTACTTC. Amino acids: CASSPPSRGTYEQYF.

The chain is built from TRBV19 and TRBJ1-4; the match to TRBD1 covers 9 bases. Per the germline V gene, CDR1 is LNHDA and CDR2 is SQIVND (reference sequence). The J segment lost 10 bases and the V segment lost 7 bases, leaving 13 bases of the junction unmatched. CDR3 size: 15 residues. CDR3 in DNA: TGTGCCAGTACCCCCCTCCGGGACAGGGAGGGAAAACTGTTTTTT. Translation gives CASTPLRDREGKLFF.